This TCR beta chain is from a study of cytomegalovirus exposure and HLA in healthy donors. The CDR3 runs to 14 residues. Between the trimmed V and J ends, which lost 6 bases and 4 bases, there was a span of 13 bases. Germline-derived CDR1 and CDR2 are KGHSH and LQKENI. Overall study results and limits: Reports showed the classifier diagnosing cytomegalovirus status with high specificity and sensitivity. Presence/absence analyses treated sequencing depth as roughly uniform across donors.

A note on this clone: Antigen specificity is unknown.

Primers for the PCR totalled 60 Vbeta and 13 Jbeta. TCRdb keeps only in-frame clones here, not all; method: immunoSEQ multiplex PCR. Its listing shows 150,000 or so clones. This TCR came from a woman in her fifties or sixties in good health and CMV-seronegative. The gene calls are TRBV18 and TRBJ1-3, with D possibly TRBD1 on 6 matching bases. Sequenced sample: PBMCs. The CDR3 here is CASSQGTQGNTIYF. CDR3 sequence (DNA): TGTGCCAGCTCCCAGGGGACCCAAGGAAACACCATATATTTT.